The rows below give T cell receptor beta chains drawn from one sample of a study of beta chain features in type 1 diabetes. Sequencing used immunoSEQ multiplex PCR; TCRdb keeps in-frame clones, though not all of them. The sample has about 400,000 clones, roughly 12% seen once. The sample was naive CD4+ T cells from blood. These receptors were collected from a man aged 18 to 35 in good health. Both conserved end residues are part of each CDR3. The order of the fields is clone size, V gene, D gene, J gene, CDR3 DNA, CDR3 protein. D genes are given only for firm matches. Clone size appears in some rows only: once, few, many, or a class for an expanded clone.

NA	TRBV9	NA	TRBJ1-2	TGTGCCAGCAGCCCCACCTCCTCCGGGGAATCCAACTATGGCTACACCTTC	CASSPTSSGESNYGYTF
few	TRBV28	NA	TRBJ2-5	TGTGCCAGCAGTCAGAGACCTGTTTGGAGGCAGACCCAGTACTTC	CASSQRPVWRQTQYF
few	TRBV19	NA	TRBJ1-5	TGTGCCAGTAGTATAAGGCAGGACAGTAGCAATCAGCCCCAGCATTTT	CASSIRQDSSNQPQHF
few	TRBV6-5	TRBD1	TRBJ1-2	TGTGCCAGCAGTTACTCCGGGACAGGGGCTTTCTATGGCTACACCTTC	CASSYSGTGAFYGYTF
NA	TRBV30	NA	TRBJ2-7	TGTGCCTGGAATAGGGTGACAGACTCCTACGAGCAGTACTTC	CAWNRVTDSYEQYF
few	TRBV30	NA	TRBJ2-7	TGTGCCTGGAGTGTAGACAGGTCCTACGAGCAGTACTTC	CAWSVDRSYEQYF
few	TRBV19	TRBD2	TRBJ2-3	TGTGCCAGTAGTATAGGCGGGAGACCAGATACGCAGTATTTT	CASSIGGRPDTQYF
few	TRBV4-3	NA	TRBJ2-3	TGCGCCAGCAGCCAAGAACGGTTCACAGATACGCAGTATTTT	CASSQERFTDTQYF
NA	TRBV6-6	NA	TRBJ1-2	TGTGCCAGCAGTGCCGCTATGGACTTCTATGGCTACACCTTC	CASSAAMDFYGYTF
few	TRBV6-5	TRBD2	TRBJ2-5	TGTGCCAGCAGGAGACTAGCGGGGGGGTGGGAGACCCAGTACTTC	CASRRLAGGWETQYF
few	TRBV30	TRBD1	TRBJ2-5	TGTGCCTGGAACGACAGGGCCGGAGTGATGTGGTCCCAGTACTTC	CAWNDRAGVMWSQYF